This TCR beta chain was documented in a study of cytomegalovirus exposure and HLA in healthy donors. The PCR ran on 60 Vbeta and 13 Jbeta primers. The data were produced by immunoSEQ multiplex PCR, yet TCRdb's version contains in-frame clones alone and is incomplete. In the table there are 150,000 to 200,000 clones, roughly 79% of which are singletons. The receptor comes from a woman aged 40 to 50 in good health and CMV-seronegative. Sequencing was performed on PBMCs.

CDR3 amino acids: CASSSPGEGANTEAFF. The CDR3 DNA sequence: TGTGCCAGCAGTTCGCCCGGGGAGGGCGCGAACACTGAAGCTTTCTTT. The V and J genes are TRBV28 and TRBJ1-1; D is undetermined. The CDR3 is 16 residues long. Trimming left V 4 bases short and J 1 base short, with 16 bases between. Germline assignment: CDR1 MDHEN and CDR2 SYDVKM.